These T cell receptor beta chains were read from a single sample in a study of vaccination effects on CD4 cells after COVID-19. This table comes from immunoSEQ multiplex PCR, and its TCRdb copy is limited to in-frame clones, with some not included. The sample has 55,000 to 75,000 clones, roughly 72% seen once. Which antigens these TCRs recognize remains unknown. The specimen was CD4+ T cells from PBMCs cultured with HCoV-OC43 spike peptides, collected before COVID-19 vaccination. The source of these receptors is a human donor who received a COVID-19 vaccine. The CDR3 runs from the conserved cysteine through the conserved F or W. D genes are given only for firm matches. The size entry is marked missing in some rows and otherwise reads once, few, many or a size class.

clone size | J gene | V gene | D gene | CDR3 DNA | CDR3 protein
- | TRBJ1-2 | TRBV29-1 | - | TGCAGCGTATTGGGCCCGGGGCGCTATGGCTACACCTTC | CSVLGPGRYGYTF
few | TRBJ2-2 | TRBV15 | - | TGTGCCACCAGCATCAGCTTAGGAACGAACACCGGGGAGCTGTTTTTT | CATSISLGTNTGELFF
- | TRBJ2-6 | TRBV18 | - | TGTGCCAGCTCAGCCGAACGCGGGGCCAACGTCCTGACTTTC | CASSAERGANVLTF
- | TRBJ1-6 | TRBV7-7 | - | TGTGCCAGCAGTTCCGGGACGGACCGCTCCTGGAATTCACCCCTCCACTTT | CASSSGTDRSWNSPLHF
- | TRBJ1-1 | TRBV5-1 | - | TGCGCCAGCAGCTACTACCGGACGGGGAAGAACACTGAAGCTTTCTTT | CASSYYRTGKNTEAFF
- | TRBJ2-5 | TRBV5-4 | TRBD2 | TGTGCCAGCAGCCGGATCAGCGGGGTAGAGGGGGAGACCCAGTACTTC | CASSRISGVEGETQYF
- | TRBJ2-1 | TRBV6-6 | - | TGTGCCAGCAGCCTACATCGGGACGCCTCAGTGCAGAGCTCCTACAATGAGCAGTTCTTC | CASSLHRDASVQSSYNEQFF
few | TRBJ1-5 | TRBV7-9 | - | TGTGCCAGCAGCTTAGTGGTTAAGCATTTT | CASSLVVKHF
- | TRBJ1-4 | TRBV18 | - | TGTGCCAGCTCACCCAGGAAGGGGGAAACTAATGAAAAACTGTTTTTT | CASSPRKGETNEKLFF
- | TRBJ1-2 | TRBV5-1 | TRBD1 | TGCGCCAGCAGCACGACAGGGGGTTTGAACTATGGCTACACCTTC | CASSTTGGLNYGYTF
- | TRBJ1-4 | TRBV4-1 | - | TGCGCCAGCAGCCAAGATTACAGATCTAATGAAAAACTGTTTTTT | CASSQDYRSNEKLFF
- | TRBJ1-2 | TRBV24-1 | - | TGTGCCACCAGTGATAGGGGGATAAACTATGGCTACACCTTC | CATSDRGINYGYTF
- | TRBJ2-5 | TRBV7-8 | TRBD1 | TGTGCCAGCACAGGGGGGACAGGGGGCTTGGAGACCCAGTACTTC | CASTGGTGGLETQYF
- | TRBJ1-2 | TRBV15 | - | TGTGCCACCAGCAGAGGCGGGGGTGCCCAGGGCTACACCTTC | CATSRGGGAQGYTF
- | TRBJ1-2 | TRBV10-3 | TRBD1 | TGTGCCATCAGTCCGGGACAGGGGGCGCGGGACTATGGCTACACCTTC | CAISPGQGARDYGYTF
- | TRBJ2-3 | TRBV3-1/TRBV3-2 | TRBD1 | TGTGCCAGCAGCCAAGATTTGACAGGGGCAGATACGCAGTATTTT | CASSQDLTGADTQYF
- | TRBJ1-1 | TRBV19 | - | TGTGCCAGTAGTATCGGTCGGGACAACACTGAAGCTTTCTTT | CASSIGRDNTEAFF
- | TRBJ1-3 | TRBV5-5 | TRBD1 | TGTGCCCGGGAGGACAGGGGCCTTAGCTCTGGAAACACCATATATTTT | CAREDRGLSSGNTIYF
- | TRBJ1-4 | TRBV10-3 | - | TGTGCCATCCGACAGGATCGGGATGAAAAACTGTTTTTT | CAIRQDRDEKLFF
- | TRBJ2-2 | TRBV27 | - | TGTGCCAGCAGTTTATTCGGGGTATGGACCGGGGAGCTGTTTTTT | CASSLFGVWTGELFF
few | TRBJ1-5 | TRBV5-8 | - | TGTGCCAGCAGCTCCGACCGGGGGCAGCCCCAGCATTTT | CASSSDRGQPQHF
- | TRBJ1-1 | TRBV18 | - | TGTGCCAGCTCGGGGGGGGGCATGAACACTGAAGCTTTCTTT | CASSGGGMNTEAFF
- | TRBJ1-6 | TRBV7-2 | TRBD1 | TGTGCCAGCAGCGACCGGGACAGGGTATCTTCACCCCTCCACTTT | CASSDRDRVSSPLHF
- | TRBJ2-3 | TRBV28 | - | TGTGCCAGCAGGGGGTTCTCCAGCGGCACAGATACGCAGTATTTT | CASRGFSSGTDTQYF
- | TRBJ2-3 | TRBV3-1/TRBV3-2 | - | TGTGCCAGCAGCCAACAATTAGGGGCAGATACGCAGTATTTT | CASSQQLGADTQYF
- | TRBJ1-3 | TRBV27 | TRBD1 | TGTGCCAGCAGTCAACTCGGACAGGCGCTCTCTGGAAACACCATATATTTT | CASSQLGQALSGNTIYF
- | TRBJ2-2 | TRBV5-1 | - | TGCGCCAGCAGCTTGGCCGGAAGGTCCGGGCTGTTTTTT | CASSLAGRSGLFF
- | TRBJ2-6 | TRBV29-1 | - | TGCAGCGTCGCAACAGGGTCGCCTGGGGCCAACGTCCTGACTTTC | CSVATGSPGANVLTF
- | TRBJ2-2 | TRBV7-8 | TRBD2 | TGTGCCAGCAGCTTAAAGGCGGGGGGGCCGGGCGGGGAGCTGTTTTTT | CASSLKAGGPGGELFF
once | TRBJ2-3 | TRBV5-1 | TRBD2 | TGCGCCAGCAGCTATGTAGCGGGGGGCCCCACAGATACGCAGTATTTT | CASSYVAGGPTDTQYF